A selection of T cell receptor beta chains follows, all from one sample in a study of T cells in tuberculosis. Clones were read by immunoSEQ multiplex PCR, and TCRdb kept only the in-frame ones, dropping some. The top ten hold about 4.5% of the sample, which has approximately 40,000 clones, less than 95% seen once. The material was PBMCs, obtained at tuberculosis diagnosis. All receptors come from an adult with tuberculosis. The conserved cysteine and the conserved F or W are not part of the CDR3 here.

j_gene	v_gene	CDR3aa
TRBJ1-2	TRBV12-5	ASGPEVGLVYGYT
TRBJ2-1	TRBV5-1	ASSLVGGPGEQF
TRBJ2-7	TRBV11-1	ASSPPRFPYEQY
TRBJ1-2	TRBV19	ASSISEGVGGYT
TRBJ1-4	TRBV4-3	ASSQDGTGGEKLF
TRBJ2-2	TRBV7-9	ASSLRQARNTGELF
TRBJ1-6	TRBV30	AWGTGKNSPLH
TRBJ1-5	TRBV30	AWGTGLPIPSNQPQH
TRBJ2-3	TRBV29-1	SVSGVSATDTQY
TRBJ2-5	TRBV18	ASSLMTSETQY
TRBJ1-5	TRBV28	ASTQTGGNQPQH
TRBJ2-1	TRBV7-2	ASSLRTGDNEQF
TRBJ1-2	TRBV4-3	ASSSRTALDGYT
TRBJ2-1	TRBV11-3	ASSPKARSPNNPREQF
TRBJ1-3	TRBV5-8	ASSLVRGGNTIY
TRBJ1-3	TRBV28	ASCLYRGFGNTIY
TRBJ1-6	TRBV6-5	ASTTAGSHNSPLH
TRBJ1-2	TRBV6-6	ASSPSTHKTYGFT
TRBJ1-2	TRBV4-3	ASSQEVQGAGGYT
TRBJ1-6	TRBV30	AWNEGAYNSPLH
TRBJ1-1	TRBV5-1	ASSLAQGLMNTEAF
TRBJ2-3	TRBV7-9	ASSREGVSTDTQY
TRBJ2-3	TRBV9	ASSTRGWGFGTDTQY
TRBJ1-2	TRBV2	ASRGQGLSSGYT
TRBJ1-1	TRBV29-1	SVVFSVGTEAF
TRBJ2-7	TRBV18	ASSPLGQTYEQY
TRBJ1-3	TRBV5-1	ASSFDRRSGNTIY
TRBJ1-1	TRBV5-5	ASSLKSTNEAF
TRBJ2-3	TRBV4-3	ASSQEGPSADTQY
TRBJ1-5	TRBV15	ATSRAHVRGGQPQH
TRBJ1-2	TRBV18	ASSKGQGPHGYT
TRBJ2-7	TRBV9	ASSVEGHDSYEQY
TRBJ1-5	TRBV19	ASSSGQGRFNQPQH
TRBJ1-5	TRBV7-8	ASSLIGSVAGQPQH
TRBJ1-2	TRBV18	ASSPDRGYGYT
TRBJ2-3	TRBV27	ASGTGHSTDTQY
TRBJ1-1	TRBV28	ASSIITGASEAF
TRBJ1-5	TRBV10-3	AISERGASNQPQH
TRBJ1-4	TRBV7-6	ASSLDGTGVEKLF
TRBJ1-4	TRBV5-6	ASRRQRYEKLF